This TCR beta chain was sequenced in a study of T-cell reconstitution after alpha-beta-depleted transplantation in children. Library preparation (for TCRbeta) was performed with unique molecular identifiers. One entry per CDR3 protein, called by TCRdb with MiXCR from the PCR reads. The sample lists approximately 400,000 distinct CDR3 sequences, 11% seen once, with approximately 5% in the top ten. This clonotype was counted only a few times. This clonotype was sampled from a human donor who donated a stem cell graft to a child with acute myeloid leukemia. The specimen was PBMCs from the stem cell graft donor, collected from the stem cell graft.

CDR3 amino acids: CASSLVGESTDTQYF. CDR3 DNA: TGTGCCAGCAGCTTAGTGGGTGAGAGCACAGATACGCAGTATTTT. This rearrangement joins TRBV7-9 to TRBJ2-3; D call uncertain. The germline V and J ends were trimmed by 1 base and 0 bases, with 8 bases remaining between them. The CDR3 consists of 15 residues. Germline V gene lookup returns CDR1 SEHNR and CDR2 FQNEAQ (reference sequence).